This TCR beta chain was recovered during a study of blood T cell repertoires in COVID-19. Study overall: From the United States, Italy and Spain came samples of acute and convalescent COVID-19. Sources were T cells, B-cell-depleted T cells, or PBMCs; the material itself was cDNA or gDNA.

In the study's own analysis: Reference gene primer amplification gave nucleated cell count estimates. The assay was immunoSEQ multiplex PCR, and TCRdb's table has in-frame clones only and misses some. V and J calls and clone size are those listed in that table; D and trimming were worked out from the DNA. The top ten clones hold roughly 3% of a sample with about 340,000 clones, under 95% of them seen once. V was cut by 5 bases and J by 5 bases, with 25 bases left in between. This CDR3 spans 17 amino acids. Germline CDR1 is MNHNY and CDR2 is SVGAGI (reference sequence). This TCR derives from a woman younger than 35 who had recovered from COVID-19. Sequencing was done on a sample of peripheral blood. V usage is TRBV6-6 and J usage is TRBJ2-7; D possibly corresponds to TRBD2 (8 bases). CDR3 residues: CASSRGGLLREADEQYV. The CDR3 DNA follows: TGTGCCAGCAGTCGAGGGGGCTTACTGCGGGAGGCGGACGAGCAGTACGTC.